This is a list of T cell receptor beta chains from one sample in a study of shared clonotypes between healthy human individuals. The assay was immunoSEQ multiplex PCR, and TCRdb's table has in-frame clones only and misses some. The sample has 2 million to 2.5 million clones; about 92% are singletons. Source material: naive CD4+ T cells from PBMCs. The receptors here all came from a man aged 18-30 years in good health. Some clones in this sample may be carry-over from other donors' samples. Both conserved end residues are part of each CDR3. The D gene is left open where the match is weak. Some rows mark clone size as missing; the rest say once, few, many or name a class of expanded clone.

J gene	D gene	V gene	clone size	CDR3 protein	CDR3 DNA
TRBJ2-5	TRBD2	TRBV27	-	CASTPLAGGRETQYF	TGTGCCAGCACCCCTTTAGCGGGAGGGAGGGAGACCCAGTACTTC
TRBJ1-1	TRBD1	TRBV19	few	CASSIGYRGSEAFF	TGTGCCAGTAGTATAGGTTACAGGGGTTCTGAAGCTTTCTTT
TRBJ2-5	TRBD1	TRBV5-4	-	CASRPEGQGNRETQYF	TGTGCCAGCAGACCCGAGGGACAGGGAAATAGGGAGACCCAGTACTTC
TRBJ1-3	TRBD1	TRBV30	-	CAWSVLFGTGTIGNTIYF	TGTGCCTGGAGTGTACTATTTGGGACAGGGACAATTGGAAACACCATATATTTT
TRBJ1-5	-	TRBV19	few	CASTLTTNQPQHF	TGTGCCAGTACCCTGACGACAAATCAGCCCCAGCATTTT
TRBJ1-5	-	TRBV19	-	CASSPRNPRGNQPQHF	TGTGCCAGTAGTCCCAGGAACCCGAGGGGCAATCAGCCCCAGCATTTT
TRBJ1-5	-	TRBV7-2	-	CASSLMMGSGQPQHF	TGTGCCAGCAGCTTAATGATGGGAAGCGGTCAGCCCCAGCATTTT
TRBJ2-7	TRBD2	TRBV11-2	-	CASSLGPSGSSSEQYF	TGTGCCAGCAGCTTAGGCCCTAGCGGGAGTAGTTCCGAGCAGTACTTC
TRBJ2-5	-	TRBV5-1	-	CASSLMTVSQETQYF	TGCGCCAGCAGCTTGATGACCGTCAGCCAAGAGACCCAGTACTTC
TRBJ1-1	TRBD1	TRBV2	-	CASSPWTGRTEAFF	TGTGCCAGCAGTCCTTGGACAGGGAGGACTGAAGCTTTCTTT
TRBJ2-5	TRBD1	TRBV19	once	CASSPDRVRATQYF	TGTGCCAGTAGTCCGGACAGGGTCCGGGCTACCCAGTACTTC
TRBJ2-3	TRBD2	TRBV10-3	once	CAISEGLAKSTDTQYF	TGTGCCATCAGTGAGGGACTAGCGAAAAGCACAGATACGCAGTATTTT
TRBJ1-1	-	TRBV30	-	CAWSVYQVSDEAFF	TGTGCCTGGAGTGTTTATCAGGTGAGCGATGAAGCTTTCTTT
TRBJ2-2	TRBD1	TRBV5-8	-	CASSLGTGGWAYTGELFF	TGTGCCAGCAGCCTCGGGACAGGGGGATGGGCCTACACCGGGGAGCTGTTTTTT
TRBJ1-4	-	TRBV5-1	-	CASSTQGTNEKLFF	TGCGCCAGCAGCACACAGGGAACTAATGAAAAACTGTTTTTT
TRBJ2-7	TRBD1	TRBV19	once	CASSPPPGQGYEQYF	TGTGCCAGTAGCCCCCCACCGGGACAGGGCTACGAGCAGTACTTC
TRBJ2-5	TRBD1	TRBV5-6	-	CASRRDREETQYF	TGTGCCAGCAGGAGAGACAGGGAAGAGACCCAGTACTTC
TRBJ2-3	-	TRBV7-2	-	CASSSHKANPTDTQYF	TGTGCCAGCAGCTCGCACAAGGCAAATCCCACAGATACGCAGTATTTT
TRBJ1-1	-	TRBV6-6	-	CASSGRAGAQNTEAFF	TGTGCCAGCAGCGGTAGGGCAGGGGCCCAGAACACTGAAGCTTTCTTT
TRBJ2-3	-	TRBV7-6	-	CASSRGGVSTDTQYF	TGTGCCAGCAGCCGGGGTGGCGTGTCCACAGATACGCAGTATTTT
TRBJ1-5	-	TRBV30	-	CAWSVRRAVSFSNQPQHF	TGTGCCTGGAGTGTACGTAGGGCAGTTTCCTTTAGCAATCAGCCCCAGCATTTT
TRBJ2-7	TRBD2	TRBV5-4	-	CASSLDGGSGTYEQYF	TGTGCCAGCAGCTTGGACGGGGGGAGCGGTACCTACGAGCAGTACTTC
TRBJ2-1	-	TRBV9	-	CASTPSRGPYNEQFF	TGTGCCAGCACCCCATCCCGTGGGCCCTACAATGAGCAGTTCTTC
TRBJ2-1	-	TRBV11-2	-	CASSSFSAIYNEQFF	TGTGCCAGCAGCTCCTTTAGCGCGATCTACAATGAGCAGTTCTTC
TRBJ1-5	TRBD1	TRBV6-5	-	CASSRTGNQPQHF	TGTGCCAGCAGTCGGACAGGGAATCAGCCCCAGCATTTT
TRBJ1-2	-	TRBV14	-	CASSQLGQNYGYTF	TGTGCCAGCAGCCAGTTGGGGCAAAACTATGGCTACACCTTC
TRBJ2-6	-	TRBV28	-	CASSSPTGADVSGANVLTF	TGTGCCAGCAGTTCCCCGACGGGGGCGGATGTGTCTGGGGCCAACGTCCTGACTTTC
TRBJ2-1	TRBD2	TRBV7-3	-	CASSPLAAGGPGEQFF	TGTGCCAGCAGCCCCTTGGCAGCGGGAGGGCCAGGTGAGCAGTTCTTC
TRBJ2-7	TRBD2	TRBV29-1	-	CSVGQGTSGREFYEQYF	TGCAGCGTCGGACAGGGAACTAGCGGGAGGGAATTCTACGAGCAGTACTTC
TRBJ2-5	-	TRBV11-2	-	CASRLNYKETQYF	TGTGCCAGCAGATTAAACTACAAAGAGACCCAGTACTTC
TRBJ2-7	TRBD1	TRBV15	-	CATSRDRTGTYEQYF	TGTGCCACCAGCAGGGACCGGACAGGGACCTACGAGCAGTACTTC
TRBJ1-1	-	TRBV29-1	-	CSVRGVSVNTEAFF	TGCAGCGTCCGCGGGGTATCTGTGAACACTGAAGCTTTCTTT
TRBJ1-5	TRBD1	TRBV7-6	-	CASSPRDRVRGNQPQHF	TGTGCCAGCAGCCCGAGGGACAGGGTTCGGGGCAATCAGCCCCAGCATTTT
TRBJ1-1	-	TRBV30	-	CAWSVALVGGTEAFF	TGTGCCTGGAGTGTAGCTTTGGTCGGCGGGACTGAAGCTTTCTTT
TRBJ1-1	-	TRBV28	-	CASSLPPGPNTEAFF	TGTGCCAGCAGTTTACCACCGGGGCCGAACACTGAAGCTTTCTTT
TRBJ2-1	-	TRBV28	-	CASSPSRISALRNEQFF	TGTGCCAGCAGTCCCTCCCGGATAAGCGCCCTACGGAATGAGCAGTTCTTC